The next 8 T cell receptor beta chains were all read from a single sample in a study of cytomegalovirus exposure and HLA in healthy donors. Primers for the PCR totalled 60 Vbeta and 13 Jbeta. Profiled with immunoSEQ multiplex PCR; TCRdb holds only in-frame clones, not every one. The sample holds about 130,000 clones, about 82% seen once. The sequenced material came from PBMCs. The source is a man aged 25-45 years in good health and CMV-seronegative.

This sequence joins TRBV15 and TRBJ2-7; possibly TRBD1 for D (6 bases). V lost 8 bases, J lost 6 bases, and 17 bases lay in between. The CDR3 loop spans 13 amino acids. CDR1 and CDR2 (germline): LNHNV, YYDKDF (reference sequence). The CDR3 nucleotides are TGTGCCACCTCCGGGATTTCAGGGGTCGAGCAGTACTTC. Translating gives CATSGISGVEQYF.

The chain uses TRBV30 and TRBJ2-3, with 9 bases matching TRBD2. Germline CDR1 GTSNPN, CDR2 SVGIG (reference sequence). This CDR3 is 15 amino acids long. The V and J ends lost 1 base and 2 bases, in that order; junction bases with no gene match: 4. CDR3: CAWSDLAGFTDTQYF. The CDR3 DNA is TGTGCCTGGAGTGACCTAGCGGGATTCACAGATACGCAGTATTTT.

This chain links TRBV11-2 with TRBJ2-7; D possibly matches TRBD1 or TRBD2 (5 bases each). The germline V gene has CDR1 SGHAT and CDR2 FQNNGV. The CDR3 extends over 13 amino acids. Trimming shortened V by 4 bases and J by 4 bases, and 11 bases separated the two germline ends. CDR3 sequence reads: CASSSEGLYEQYF. In DNA form, the CDR3 reads TGTGCCAGCAGCTCAGAGGGGCTATACGAGCAGTACTTC.

The chain links TRBV28 to TRBJ2-7; no clear D gene. Germline lookup yields CDR1 MDHEN and CDR2 SYDVKM. CDR3 length equals 14 residues. V lost 7 bases to trimming and J lost 4 bases, with 17 bases between them. The chain's CDR3 is CASIPRVATYEQYF. The DNA for the CDR3 is TGTGCCAGCATTCCCCGGGTGGCCACTTACGAGCAGTACTTC.

In its sample, this clone was seen a few times. V gene TRBV6-5 combines with J gene TRBJ1-4; 11 bases line up with TRBD1. Germline V gene lookup returns CDR1 MNHEY and CDR2 SVGAGI. The CDR3 sequence is 15 residues long. Trimming at V came to 5 bases and at J to 6 bases, leaving 5 bases not matched to a gene. The CDR3 DNA follows: TGTGCCAGCAGTCAAGGGACAGGGGGTTATGAAAAACTGTTTTTT. Protein sequence: CASSQGTGGYEKLFF.

The chain uses TRBV14 and TRBJ2-1; D perhaps matches TRBD1 (5 bases). Germline CDR1 reads SGHDN; CDR2 reads FVKESK. The V end lost 3 bases, the J end lost 3 bases, and 15 bases lay between the germline ends. The CDR3 is 16 residues long. In nucleotides, the CDR3 is TGTGCCAGCAGCCAGGCGTTGGCAGGGCACTACAATGAGCAGTTCTTC. This sequence encodes CASSQALAGHYNEQFF.

The V and J genes are TRBV5-1 and TRBJ2-7, with 10 bases lining up with TRBD2. Germline V lookup: CDR1 SGHRS, CDR2 YFSETQ. V gave up 1 base and J gave up 3 bases; unmatched junction bases: 4. This CDR3 region has 15 residues. CDR3 in DNA: TGCGCCAGCAGCTTGTTCAGCGGGAGGGACTACGAGCAGTACTTC. Encoded protein: CASSLFSGRDYEQYF.

This clone was counted only a few times. The chain uses TRBV2 and TRBJ2-3, with D maybe TRBD2 (5 bases). CDR3 size: 17 residues. The V gene's germline CDR1 is SNHLY and CDR2 FYNNEI. V shed 6 bases and J shed 2 bases, with 21 bases lying between them. CDR3 bases: TGTGCCAGCAGAAAAGTAGGGCGGGCCGGCTCCACAGATACGCAGTATTTT. This gives the protein CASRKVGRAGSTDTQYF.